The 26 T cell receptor beta chains below come from one sample, sequenced in a study of T cell responses to AZD1222 COVID-19 vaccine. The table came from immunoSEQ multiplex PCR; TCRdb's copy has only in-frame clones and leaves some out. This repertoire shows some 130,000 clones, more than 80% found once; its top ten account for roughly 4%. The source material was peripheral blood, sampled on day 0 of AZD1222 vaccination. Every receptor here comes from an adult in good health.

The chain recombines TRBV7-9 with TRBJ2-2; TRBD1 aligns across 10 bases. The CDR3 has 16 residues. Germline assignment: CDR1 SEHNR and CDR2 FQNEAQ (reference sequence). Unmatched junction bases numbered 8, after V lost 10 bases and J lost 0 bases. The CDR3 sequence is CATSGTGAANTGELFF. The CDR3 DNA is TGTGCCACATCCGGGACAGGGGCCGCGAACACCGGGGAGCTGTTTTTT.

The chain uses TRBV7-7 and TRBJ2-1, with D possibly matching TRBD2 (5 bases). The CDR3 is 14 amino acids. CDR1 and CDR2 from the germline V gene are SSHAT and FNYEAQ (reference sequence). The ends were cut back, 4 bases at V and 13 bases at J, with 20 bases in the middle. CDR3 nucleotides: TGTGCCAGCAGCTCGGATACCGGAGGAACCCGACAGTTCTTC. Protein product: CASSSDTGGTRQFF.

This rearrangement joins TRBV19 to TRBJ2-7; D is uncertain. CDR3 size: 13 residues. The V gene's germline CDR1 is LNHDA and CDR2 SQIVND (reference sequence). Trimming removed 5 bases from V and 0 bases from J, with 8 bases in between. The CDR3 DNA follows: TGTGCCAGTAGTTCAGGACGCTCCTACGAGCAGTACTTC. Its protein is CASSSGRSYEQYF.

The rearrangement joins TRBV5-1 to TRBJ1-6; TRBD1 matches 7 bases. The germline CDR1 and CDR2 sequences are SGHRS and YFSETQ. The CDR3 is 15 amino acids. V shed 4 bases and J 7 bases; nucleotides not matched to a gene: 8. CDR3 bases: TGCGCCAGCAGCCCGCGGACAGGCTCCAATTCACCCCTCCACTTT. Its translation is CASSPRTGSNSPLHF.

The chain recombines TRBV5-1 with TRBJ1-1; D is ambiguous. The germline V gene encodes CDR1 SGHRS and CDR2 YFSETQ. The V and J ends lost 4 bases and 3 bases respectively, with 10 bases between them. The CDR3 runs 13 residues. CDR3 in amino acids: CASSPSRDTEAFF. DNA of the CDR3: TGCGCCAGCAGCCCCTCAAGGGACACTGAAGCTTTCTTT. Full variable domain (outside the CDR3, taken from reference TRBV5-1 and TRBJ1-1): KAGVTQTPRYLIKTRGQQVTLSCSPISGHRSVSWYQQTPGQGLQFLFEYFSETQRNKGNFPGRFSGRQFSNSRSEMNVSTLELGDSALYLCASSPSRDTEAFFGQGTRLTVV.

The chain joins TRBV7-2 to TRBJ1-2; tentatively, D is TRBD1 (5 bases). The V and J ends lost 4 bases and 5 bases respectively, with 20 bases between them. The germline V gene encodes CDR1 SGHTA and CDR2 FQGNSA. The length of the CDR3 is 16 residues. CDR3: CASSSTLGGSEYGYTF. CDR3 coding DNA: TGTGCCAGCAGCTCTACCCTCGGGGGGTCCGAGTATGGCTACACCTTC.

This clone was seen once. The chain carries TRBV2 and TRBJ1-2; 8 positions agree with TRBD1. Germline CDR1 and CDR2: SNHLY and FYNNEI. V gave up 7 bases and J gave up 6 bases; unmatched junction bases: 7. The CDR3 totals 13 residues. CDR3 amino acids: CASTQDRVNGYTF. CDR3 nucleotide sequence: TGTGCCAGCACCCAGGACAGGGTGAATGGCTACACCTTC.

This rearrangement joins TRBV7-3 to TRBJ1-1, with 11 bases matching TRBD1. The CDR3 runs 21 residues. CDR1 is SGHTA, CDR2 FQGTGA, per germline. With V trimmed by 2 bases and J by 2 bases, 19 bases remained unmatched. The CDR3 here is CASSLGRNNRDRGVINTEAFF. Written as DNA, the CDR3 is TGTGCCAGCAGCTTAGGGCGTAACAACCGGGACAGGGGGGTTATCAACACTGAAGCTTTCTTT.

Here the CDR3 reads CASINRNSGEAFF. The CDR3 bases are TGTGCCAGTATAAACCGAAATTCGGGTGAAGCTTTCTTT. This chain uses TRBV19 with TRBJ1-1, with D hard to call. V lost 7 bases to trimming and J lost 7 bases, with 16 bases between them. In germline, CDR1 is LNHDA, CDR2 SQIVND (reference sequence). CDR3 length: 13 amino acids.

CDR3 DNA: TGTGCCAGCAGCCTTGAGCCCTTGAGTGGAGAGCAGTACTTC. Its protein product is CASSLEPLSGEQYF. V is TRBV27 and J is TRBJ2-7; D is uncertain. Germline V gene data show CDR1 as MNHEY and CDR2 as SMNVEV (reference sequence). V was pared by 6 bases and J by 7 bases, with 19 bases between. This CDR3 has 14 amino acids.

The chain carries TRBV14 and TRBJ1-2, with a weak D call TRBD1 (5 bases). Trimming took off 0 bases at V and 4 bases at J, with 6 bases between the two ends. The CDR3 length is 13 residues. Per germline, CDR1 SGHDN and CDR2 FVKESK. CDR3 DNA: TGTGCCAGCAGCCAAGATGGGGGCTATGGCTACACCTTC. Translated: CASSQDGGYGYTF.

The V call is TRBV6-5, the J call TRBJ2-7; tentatively, D is TRBD1 (5 bases). Germline V gene sequence: CDR1 MNHEY, CDR2 SVGAGI. The ends were cut back, 4 bases at V and 4 bases at J, with 14 bases in the middle. The CDR3 length is 14 residues. Written as DNA, the CDR3 is TGTGCCAGCAGTTCCTTTATAGGGGTTTACGAGCAGTACTTC. Protein: CASSSFIGVYEQYF.

The V call is TRBV5-4, the J call TRBJ1-2, with a tentative D call TRBD1 (6 bases). Trimming pared 0 bases from V and 8 bases from J, leaving 17 bases between. Per the germline V gene, CDR1 is SGHNT and CDR2 is YYREEE (reference sequence). This CDR3 spans 15 amino acids. The CDR3 nucleotides are TGTGCCAGCAGCTTGGCCCAACAGGGCTTAGGCGGCTACACCTTC. Its protein is CASSLAQQGLGGYTF.

This chain uses TRBV27 with TRBJ1-2, with TRBD1 matching over 7 bases. V lost 5 bases, J lost 4 bases, and 7 bases stayed unmatched. The CDR3 loop spans 14 amino acids. From germline, CDR1 is MNHEY and CDR2 SMNVEV (reference sequence). CDR3 bases: TGTGCCAGCAGTCCAGGGACAGTCCGCTATGGCTACACCTTC. As protein: CASSPGTVRYGYTF.

The CDR3 sequence is CASSRTSGGSLTLVEQFF. CDR3 nucleotide sequence: TGTGCCAGTAGTAGGACTAGCGGGGGTTCTCTCACCCTGGTTGAGCAGTTCTTC. The V and J genes are TRBV19 and TRBJ2-1, with 13 bases identical to TRBD2. Trimming cost V 4 bases and J 9 bases; bases outside gene matches: 15. The CDR3 extends over 18 amino acids. From germline, CDR1 is LNHDA and CDR2 SQIVND (reference sequence).

This sequence joins TRBV6-5 and TRBJ1-1, with TRBD1 matching over 7 bases. V lost 4 bases, J lost 9 bases, and 5 bases stayed unmatched. CDR1 is MNHEY, CDR2 SVGAGI, per germline. The CDR3 sequence is 12 residues long. In DNA form, the CDR3 reads TGTGCCAGCAGTTTCCGGGACAGAAAAGCTTTCTTT. Translating it yields CASSFRDRKAFF.

The gene calls are TRBV5-1 and TRBJ2-3; possibly TRBD1 or TRBD2 for D (6 bases each). V lost 7 bases and J lost 0, with 15 bases in between. CDR3 length: 15 residues. CDR1 and CDR2 (germline): SGHRS, YFSETQ. CDR3: CASLSQGGSTDTQYF. DNA of the CDR3: TGCGCCAGCTTGTCACAAGGGGGGAGCACAGATACGCAGTATTTT.

V usage is TRBV5-1 and J usage is TRBJ1-1, with a possible D match to TRBD1 (6 bases). V was clipped by 0 bases and J by 8 bases, with 11 bases between them. This CDR3 is built from 13 residues. Germline CDR1 SGHRS, CDR2 YFSETQ. The CDR3 nucleotides are TGCGCCAGCAGCTTGGACAGGGTTCAGGAAGCTTTCTTT. The encoded protein is CASSLDRVQEAFF.

The rearrangement joins TRBV2 to TRBJ1-2, with 8 positions matching TRBD1. This CDR3 comprises 15 residues. The ends lost 6 bases at V and 6 bases at J; junction bases unmatched: 12. The V gene's germline CDR1 is SNHLY and CDR2 FYNNEI. CDR3 protein: CASSGQGEVGDGYTF. CDR3 sequence (DNA): TGTGCCAGCAGCGGACAGGGAGAAGTCGGGGATGGCTACACCTTC.

V is TRBV5-1 and J is TRBJ2-1, with 7 bases aligning to TRBD1. Germline CDR1 SGHRS, CDR2 YFSETQ. The V and J ends lost 5 bases and 7 bases, in that order; junction bases with no gene match: 15. This CDR3 contains 16 residues. CDR3 DNA: TGCGCCAGCAGTAAACAGGGGACGGCCCAGGGGAATGAGCAGTTCTTC. As protein: CASSKQGTAQGNEQFF.

V gene TRBV15 combines with J gene TRBJ2-7; D could derive from TRBD1 or TRBD2 (5 bases each). The V gene's germline CDR1 is LNHNV and CDR2 YYDKDF (reference sequence). V lost 0 bases and J lost 12, with 18 bases in between. The CDR3 has 14 amino acids. The CDR3: CATSRDRANGDRYF. Written as DNA, the CDR3 is TGTGCCACCAGCAGAGATCGTGCGAACGGGGACCGGTACTTC.

This chain connects TRBV9 to TRBJ2-5; no firm D call. V lost 0 bases, J lost 5 bases, and 11 bases lay in between. CDR3 length equals 14 residues. Germline V lookup: CDR1 SGDLS, CDR2 YYNGEE. The CDR3 region is CASSVDPSSETQYF. The CDR3 bases are TGTGCCAGCAGCGTAGACCCCTCTTCGGAGACCCAGTACTTC. The entire variable domain, with the rest obtained from reference TRBV9 and TRBJ2-5, is as follows: DSGVTQTPKHLITATGQRVTLRCSPRSGDLSVYWYQQSLDQGLQFLIQYYNGEERAKGNILERFSAQQFPDLHSELNLSSLELGDSALYFCASSVDPSSETQYFGPGTRLLVL.

Of note for this clone: The junction differs from germline at one of its ends, possibly a read error. V is TRBV19 and J is TRBJ2-7; unclear D gene. This CDR3 has 12 residues. Germline V lookup: CDR1 LNHDA, CDR2 SQIVND (reference sequence). CDR3 bases: TGTGCCAGTAGTGTGAATCCAGGCCCGCAGAACTTC. Protein product: CASSVNPGPQNF.

The gene calls are TRBV12-3 or TRBV12-4 and TRBJ2-3; D perhaps matches TRBD2 (5 bases). The CDR3 runs 13 residues. Deletions cut 8 bases from V and 5 bases from J, with 14 bases between. The CDR3, as DNA: TGTGCCAGCTCTGGCGAGGGAGTAGATACGCAGTATTTT. Encoded protein: CASSGEGVDTQYF.

This clone was counted only a few times. The genes are TRBV7-2 and TRBJ1-4; a weak D match, TRBD1 (6 bases). Per germline, CDR1 SGHTA and CDR2 FQGNSA. This CDR3 has 16 residues. V was cut by 5 bases and J by 0 bases, with 13 bases left in between. DNA for the CDR3: TGTGCCAGCAGCACGGGACACCTTGCAACTAATGAAAAACTGTTTTTT. This gives the protein CASSTGHLATNEKLFF.

V gene TRBV5-1 combines with J gene TRBJ1-1; 7 bases are a match to TRBD1. J gave up 5 bases and V 0 bases, and 10 bases lay outside the gene matches. The CDR3 spans 16 residues. The V gene's germline CDR1 is SGHRS and CDR2 YFSETQ. CDR3 bases: TGCGCCAGCAGCTTGGCCAAGGGGGCAGCGGGTACTGAAGCTTTCTTT. Its translation is CASSLAKGAAGTEAFF.